This is a list of T cell receptor beta chains from one sample in a study of control samples from healthy donors and cancer patients. TCRdb's copy holds only in-frame clones and misses some; the assay was immunoSEQ multiplex PCR. The table records around 77,000 clones, roughly 92% of them present only once. The sample taken for sequencing was blood. Every receptor here comes from a woman aged 55-70 years in good health. Each CDR3 is given with its conserved first and last residue. D genes are given only for firm matches. Size tells how often a clone was seen (once, few, many) or the class of an expanded clone, and some rows leave it out.

CDR3 length,D gene,J gene,clone size,V gene,CDR3 DNA,CDR3 protein
14,TRBD2,TRBJ2-3,-,TRBV7-8,TGTGCCAGCAGCATGACTAGCGGGAGAGATACGCAGTATTTT,CASSMTSGRDTQYF
17,-,TRBJ1-4,-,TRBV23-1,TGCGCCAGCAGTCAAGTCCTCAGGAGGGCAACTAATGAAAAACTGTTTTTT,CASSQVLRRATNEKLFF
13,-,TRBJ1-2,-,TRBV25-1,TGTGCCAGCAGTTCCAGGGCGGAGGATGGCTACACCTTC,CASSSRAEDGYTF
15,TRBD1,TRBJ1-6,-,TRBV7-9,TGTGCCAGCAGCTTGAAAGGGACAGGGTATTCACCCCTCCACTTT,CASSLKGTGYSPLHF
13,-,TRBJ1-1,-,TRBV28,TGTGCTTGCCAGTATTTTGCCCACACTGAAGCTTTCTTT,CACQYFAHTEAFF
14,-,TRBJ1-1,-,TRBV5-1,TGCGCCAGCAGCTTCAGGATGGGGAACACTGAAGCTTTCTTT,CASSFRMGNTEAFF
13,TRBD1,TRBJ2-5,-,TRBV19,TGTGCCAGTAGTACCAGGACAGGGGAGACCCAGTACTTC,CASSTRTGETQYF
11,-,TRBJ1-1,-,TRBV6-6,TGTGCCAGCAACCCCGGGGGAGAAGCTTTCTTT,CASNPGGEAFF
14,-,TRBJ2-3,once,TRBV5-1,TGCGCCAGCAGCTTGGGAGTGGGCACAGATACGCAGTATTTT,CASSLGVGTDTQYF
15,-,TRBJ1-3,-,TRBV9,TGTGCCAGCAGCGTAGTTGGGGGGTCCGGAAACACCATATATTTT,CASSVVGGSGNTIYF
12,TRBD1,TRBJ1-1,-,TRBV18,TGTGCCAGCTCACCACAGGGGGCAGAAGCTTTCTTT,CASSPQGAEAFF
17,TRBD2,TRBJ2-1,-,TRBV15,TGTGCCACCAGCAGAGCAATAGCGGGATACTCCTACAATGAGCAGTTCTTC,CATSRAIAGYSYNEQFF
15,TRBD1,TRBJ2-7,-,TRBV6-6,TGTGCCAGCAGTTTTCCGGGACAGGGAGGGTACGAGCAGTACTTC,CASSFPGQGGYEQYF
15,-,TRBJ2-2,-,TRBV7-2,TGTGCCAGCAGCCCCCGGGTGATAAACACCGGGGAGCTGTTTTTT,CASSPRVINTGELFF
13,-,TRBJ1-2,-,TRBV28,TGTGCCAGCAGTAACGACATGACCTATGGCTACACCTTC,CASSNDMTYGYTF
14,TRBD2,TRBJ2-1,-,TRBV29-1,TGCAGCGTTGTTCCTCTAGCGGGGTACAATGAGCAGTTCTTC,CSVVPLAGYNEQFF
13,-,TRBJ2-6,-,TRBV4-1,TGCGCCAGCAGTCAACCTGGGGCCAACGTCCTGACTTTC,CASSQPGANVLTF
15,-,TRBJ1-5,-,TRBV3-1/TRBV3-2,TGTGCCAGCAGCCAAGGATCGGGGAGCAATCAGCCCCAGCATTTT,CASSQGSGSNQPQHF
12,-,TRBJ2-7,-,TRBV6-5,TGTGCCAGCAGACAGCCCTCCTACGAGCAGTACTTC,CASRQPSYEQYF
17,TRBD1,TRBJ2-4,-,TRBV30,TGTGCCTTTCCGGGACAGGGGAGTCTCCTAGCCAAAAACATTCAGTACTTC,CAFPGQGSLLAKNIQYF
17,TRBD2,TRBJ2-3,-,TRBV19,TGTGCCAGTATGTCCCGGACTAGCGGGAGTGTTTCAGATACGCAGTATTTT,CASMSRTSGSVSDTQYF
11,-,TRBJ1-2,-,TRBV2,TGTGCCAGCAGTAGGGTTAGGGGCTACACCTTC,CASSRVRGYTF
18,TRBD2,TRBJ2-2,-,TRBV4-2,TGTGCCAGCAGCCAAGGGATGGTAGCGGGAGGAGACACCGGGGAGCCGTTTTTT,CASSQGMVAGGDTGEPFF
14,TRBD1,TRBJ2-4,-,TRBV24-1,TGTGCCACCAGTCAGGGACAGGGGCGGGACATTCAGTACTTC,CATSQGQGRDIQYF
16,TRBD2,TRBJ2-1,-,TRBV7-9,TGTGCCAGCAGCGATTCCACTAGCGGGAGTCGGGATGAGCAGTTCTTC,CASSDSTSGSRDEQFF
11,-,TRBJ2-1,-,TRBV12-3/TRBV12-4,TGTGCCAGCATCTTCTACAATGAGCAGTTCTTC,CASIFYNEQFF
16,-,TRBJ2-2,once,TRBV7-3,TGTGCCAGCAGCTTAGGAGCCAGGGCCGGCACCGGGGAGCTGTTTTTT,CASSLGARAGTGELFF
17,-,TRBJ2-7,-,TRBV7-2,TGTGCCAGCAGCTTAGATTCAGGGGCCAGCATATCCTACGAGCAGTACTTC,CASSLDSGASISYEQYF
13,TRBD1,TRBJ1-5,-,TRBV18,TGTGCCAGCTCACAAACAGGGGATCAGCCCCAGCATTTT,CASSQTGDQPQHF
19,-,TRBJ2-3,-,TRBV29-1,TGCAGCGTTGAAGGGCAGATTGAACATGGGGGCATCTTCACAGATACGCAGTATTTT,CSVEGQIEHGGIFTDTQYF
15,-,TRBJ1-5,once,TRBV6-1,TGTGCCAGCAGTGAATGGGGACCGGGCAATCAGCCCCAGCATTTT,CASSEWGPGNQPQHF
16,-,TRBJ1-1,-,TRBV5-4,TGTGCCAGCAGCTTGGCAAGACAGGTTGCCAGGCCTGAAGCTTTCTTT,CASSLARQVARPEAFF
14,-,TRBJ1-1,-,TRBV7-3,TGTGCCAGCAGCTTATCTCCAGGGAACACTGAAGCTTTCTTT,CASSLSPGNTEAFF
18,TRBD2,TRBJ2-1,-,TRBV11-2,TGTGCCAGCAGCTTCAGGTTTGGAGCTAGCGGGAGGGGCAATGAGCAGTTCTTC,CASSFRFGASGRGNEQFF
17,TRBD2,TRBJ2-7,-,TRBV5-8,TGTGCCAGCAGGGTTTATCGGCGGACTAGCGGGAGGGAAGCGCAGTACTTC,CASRVYRRTSGREAQYF
14,-,TRBJ1-2,-,TRBV6-5,TGTGCCAGCAGGCCTCTGGACAGTAACTATGGCTACACCTTC,CASRPLDSNYGYTF
15,-,TRBJ1-1,-,TRBV18,TGTGCCAGCTCACCCATGGTCCCGAGGGGCACTGAAGCTTTCTTT,CASSPMVPRGTEAFF
14,-,TRBJ1-6,-,TRBV5-1,TGCGCCAGCAGCAGGGACCGAGAGGATTCACCCCTCCACTTT,CASSRDREDSPLHF
14,-,TRBJ2-2,-,TRBV9,TGTGCCAGCAGCGTAGCAGGTAACACCGGGGAGCTGTTTTTT,CASSVAGNTGELFF
15,-,TRBJ2-1,-,TRBV18,TGTGCCAGCTCTCCGACTAGTAAAGAGTTGAATGAGCAGTTCTTC,CASSPTSKELNEQFF
18,-,TRBJ2-1,-,TRBV2,TGTGCCACCGAATGGGGGGTCCCATTAAAAAGCTCCTACAATGAGCAGTTCTTC,CATEWGVPLKSSYNEQFF
15,TRBD1,TRBJ1-1,once,TRBV11-1,TGTGCCAGCAGCTTAGCCGGACAGGGGTACACTGAAGCTTTCTTT,CASSLAGQGYTEAFF
11,-,TRBJ2-7,-,TRBV30,TGTGCCGGGGACCTTTATCACGAGCAGTACTTC,CAGDLYHEQYF
12,-,TRBJ1-3,-,TRBV29-1,TGCAGCGTATCAGACTCTGGAAACACCATATATTTT,CSVSDSGNTIYF
14,-,TRBJ2-7,-,TRBV15,TGTGCCACCAGCAGAGGGGGGCAGACCGACGAGCAGTACTTC,CATSRGGQTDEQYF
14,-,TRBJ2-5,medium-sized,TRBV7-9,TGTGCCAGCAGCTTAGTTGCTATTCAAGAGACCCAGTACTTC,CASSLVAIQETQYF
16,-,TRBJ2-2,-,TRBV12-5,TGTGCTAGTGGTCCACCCAATGGGGGGTCGACCGGGGAGCTGTTTTTT,CASGPPNGGSTGELFF
14,-,TRBJ2-2,-,TRBV24-1,TGTGCCACCAGTGATTTCAGGGGTCCCGGGGAGCTGTTTTTT,CATSDFRGPGELFF
13,-,TRBJ1-2,-,TRBV2,TGTGCCAGCATACAGGCCGAGGGCTATGGCTACACCTTC,CASIQAEGYGYTF
15,-,TRBJ2-3,once,TRBV3-1/TRBV3-2,TGTGCCAGCAGGGTACAGGGTTTAGACACAGATACGCAGTATTTT,CASRVQGLDTDTQYF
15,TRBD2,TRBJ2-3,-,TRBV5-4,TGTGCCAGCAGCTCCTCTAGCGGGAGAACAGATACGCAGTATTTT,CASSSSSGRTDTQYF
16,-,TRBJ2-1,once,TRBV5-5,TGTGCCAGCAGCTTGGGGAGTGGGGGGAGCTACAATGAGCAGTTCTTC,CASSLGSGGSYNEQFF